The 10 T cell receptor beta chains below were found in one sample sequenced in a study of T-cell reconstitution after alpha-beta-depleted transplantation in children. Preparation of the TCRbeta library involved a method that used unique molecular identifiers. TCRdb independently ran MiXCR on the PCR reads; one entry per CDR3 protein. The repertoire has around 530,000 distinct CDR3 sequences, 32% of them found once; the top ten carry 2.4%. Sample: PBMCs from the stem cell graft donor, taken from the stem cell graft. These receptor sequences come from a human donor who donated a stem cell graft to a child with aplastic anemia.

This rearrangement joins TRBV18 to TRBJ2-7; TRBD1 agrees at 7 bases. Trimming at V came to 4 bases and at J to 5 bases, leaving 8 bases not matched to a gene. The CDR3 has 14 residues. The germline V gene has CDR1 KGHSH and CDR2 LQKENI. The CDR3: CASSRDSDIDEQYF. CDR3 in DNA: TGTGCCAGCTCACGGGACAGCGACATCGACGAGCAGTACTTC.

The chain employs TRBV25-1 and TRBJ1-6; D gene unclear. Trimming took 6 bases from V and 5 from J, leaving 17 bases between them. CDR3 length equals 16 residues. In germline, CDR1 is MGHDK, CDR2 SYGVNS. The CDR3 DNA sequence: TGTGCCAGCAGCCCGGGCCTCAGCTTGCATAATTCACCCCTCCACTTT. Its protein is CASSPGLSLHNSPLHF.

The rearrangement uses TRBV7-9 and TRBJ2-1; 10 bases are a match to TRBD1. Germline values: CDR1 SEHNR, CDR2 FQNEAQ (reference sequence). CDR3 length: 17 amino acids. V lost 5 bases to trimming and J lost 9 bases; unmatched junction nucleotides: 16. The CDR3 region is CASSPIKGQGYSGEQFF. CDR3 in DNA: TGTGCCAGCAGCCCGATCAAGGGACAGGGGTATTCGGGTGAGCAGTTCTTC. Looking up the rest from reference TRBV7-9 and TRBJ2-1 gives the full variable domain: DTGVSQNPRHKITKRGQNVTFRCDPISEHNRLYWYRQTLGQGPEFLTYFQNEAQLEKSRLLSDRFSAERPKGSFSTLEIQRTEQGDSAMYLCASSPIKGQGYSGEQFFGPGTRLTVL.

This clonotype was recorded a few times. The chain is built from TRBV6-5 and TRBJ2-1; D possibly corresponds to TRBD2 (6 bases). V shed 0 bases and J shed 7 bases, with 25 bases lying between them. Germline CDR1 reads MNHEY; CDR2 reads SVGAGI. The CDR3 has 19 residues. This chain's CDR3 is CASSYSIGHRVSRGNEQFF. The DNA of the CDR3 is TGTGCCAGCAGTTACTCGATCGGGCACCGGGTATCCCGGGGGAATGAGCAGTTCTTC.

The genes are TRBV5-3 and TRBJ1-1; TRBD1 might be the D (6 bases). TRBV5-3 is an ORF for which the function is uncertain. This CDR3 spans 16 amino acids. Trimming pared 4 bases from V and 4 bases from J, leaving 20 bases between. The DNA of the CDR3 is TGTGCCAGAAGCCTTAGGACAGCCCTAACCCTCACTGAAGCTTTCTTT. Its protein product is CARSLRTALTLTEAFF.

CDR3 loop: CSARSHRMGNQPQHF. CDR3 bases: TGCAGTGCTAGATCACACCGCATGGGAAATCAGCCCCAGCATTTT. J is TRBJ1-5 and V is TRBV20-1; D is ambiguous. The V gene lost 2 bases and the J gene lost 4 bases, with 15 bases spanning the gap. This CDR3 is 15 amino acids long. CDR1 DFQATT and CDR2 SNEGSKA come from the germline V gene (reference sequence).

This clonotype turned up a few times. The V call is TRBV10-1, the J call TRBJ2-1, with TRBD2 identical over 8 bases. CDR1 is WNHNN, CDR2 SYGVQD, per germline (reference sequence). This CDR3 spans 15 amino acids. Losses at the gene ends were 3 bases for V and 2 bases for J; bases not matched to a gene: 3. The DNA for the CDR3 is TGCGCCAGCAGTGACCCTAGCGGGCCCTACAATGAGCAGTTCTTC. Its protein product is CASSDPSGPYNEQFF.

This sequence joins TRBV7-8 and TRBJ2-7; the match to TRBD2 covers 10 bases. Trimming took 5 bases from V and 2 from J; bases not matched to a gene: 6. Germline CDR1 SGHVS, CDR2 FQNEAQ. The CDR3 totals 15 residues. The CDR3 here is CASSQGLAAAYEQYV. CDR3 DNA sequence: TGTGCCAGCAGCCAAGGACTAGCGGCGGCCTACGAGCAGTACGTC.

This clonotype was observed a handful of times. The chain couples TRBV6-2 or TRBV6-3 to TRBJ2-5; tentative D call: TRBD2 (5 bases). The CDR3 contains 13 residues. V was trimmed by 7 bases and J by 4 bases, leaving 13 bases between them. The V gene's germline CDR1 is MNHEY and CDR2 SVGEGT. CDR3 nucleotide sequence: TGTGCCAGCACTCAGCGGCTCCCAGAGACCCAGTACTTC. It is translated as CASTQRLPETQYF.

This clonotype was seen more than once but under ten times. The chain couples TRBV7-2 to TRBJ1-2; D remains unclear. Per the germline V gene, CDR1 is SGHTA and CDR2 is FQGNSA. The V end lost 5 bases, the J end lost 1 base, and 17 bases lay between the germline ends. CDR3 length equals 16 residues. This chain's CDR3 is CASSHGRAEGNYGYTF. Written as DNA, the CDR3 is TGTGCCAGCAGCCACGGACGGGCCGAGGGTAACTATGGCTACACCTTC.